Listed below are T cell receptor beta chains from one sample, sequenced in a study of blood T cells in healthy people across ages. MiXCR was run by TCRdb on the 5' RACE reads, yielding one entry per CDR3 protein. The repertoire consists of about 1.8 million distinct CDR3 sequences, with about 50% occurring once and the leading ten covering around 2.1%. Sequencing was carried out using blood. These receptor sequences come from a woman in her 40s in good health. Each CDR3 is given with its conserved first and last residue. Each record gives: J gene, clone size, V gene, D gene, CDR3 DNA, CDR3 protein. The D gene is left open where the match is weak. Some rows mark clone size as missing; the rest say once, few, many or name a class of expanded clone.

TRBJ2-5	few	TRBV28	TRBD2	TGTGCCAGCAGCTCCCCCCTTGCCAGCGGGGGGGGAGAGACCCAGTACTTC	CASSSPLASGGGETQYF
TRBJ1-4	.	TRBV7-2	TRBD1	TGTGCCAGCAGCTTAGGAGGGACAGCCCGACGAGTGGGTGAAAAACTGTTTTTT	CASSLGGTARRVGEKLFF
TRBJ2-3	.	TRBV9	TRBD2	TGTGCCAGCACAAAGGGGTCCTTGCTAGCGGGGGGGCGAGATACGCAGTATTTT	CASTKGSLLAGGRDTQYF
TRBJ2-5	.	TRBV7-9	TRBD1	TGTGCCAGCAGCCACGACAGGGCCCAACAGACCCAGTACTTC	CASSHDRAQQTQYF
TRBJ2-5	.	TRBV29-1	.	TGCAGCGTTAACGGGGCACCGTACCAAGAGACCCAGTACTTC	CSVNGAPYQETQYF
TRBJ2-1	.	TRBV27	.	TGTGCCAGCACCCGCAGAACAGGGAACAATGAGCAGTTCTTC	CASTRRTGNNEQFF
TRBJ2-5	.	TRBV7-3	.	TGTGCCAGCAGCTTAGGTAGAGGACCTCTCCAAGAGACCCAGTACTTC	CASSLGRGPLQETQYF
TRBJ2-1	few	TRBV6-2/TRBV6-3	TRBD1	TGTGCCAGCAGTCCTGACAGGGGTCCGGGCTCCTACAATGAGCAGTTCTTC	CASSPDRGPGSYNEQFF
TRBJ2-7	.	TRBV7-9	.	TGTGCCAGCAGCTTCCAGGGAGACGAGCAGTACTTC	CASSFQGDEQYF
TRBJ2-5	.	TRBV11-1	.	TGTGCCAGCAGCTTAGGACTATTCAATGAGCAGTACTTC	CASSLGLFNEQYF
TRBJ2-7	.	TRBV7-2	.	TGTGCCAGTACACACTGGACCATAAAATTCTCCTACAATGAGCAGTACTTC	CASTHWTIKFSYNEQYF